This T cell receptor (beta chain) was identified in a study of T cell responses to AZD1222 COVID-19 vaccine. Findings and limits, study-wide: Close to half of spike-specific TCRs reportedly recognize unmutated variant regions. Spike-specific TCR breadth and depth went up after people got two AZD1222 doses. Baseline seropositives among AZD1222 recipients totaled only six or seven. With dominance at 160-218 and 743-854, vaccine-associated CD4 TCRs spanned spike.

Assay: immunoSEQ multiplex PCR; the TCRdb copy retains only in-frame clones and omits some. Of about 140,000 clones in the sample, about 93% were seen once. A note on this clone: Its specificity is not known.

The CDR3 consists of 14 residues. V lost 1 base, J lost 0 bases, and 6 bases lay in between. Germline lookup yields CDR1 SGHTA and CDR2 FQGNSA. The genes are TRBV7-2 and TRBJ2-5; D call uncertain. This receptor was obtained from an adult in good health. The sequenced sample was peripheral blood, obtained on day 0 of AZD1222 vaccination. Written as DNA, the CDR3 is TGTGCCAGCAGCTTAGGTAGCCACCAAGAGACCCAGTACTTC. Its protein is CASSLGSHQETQYF.